This record concerns one TCR beta chain sequence. Antigen specificity is unknown. The record originates from a study of T cell responses to AZD1222 COVID-19 vaccine. Study-level background: Combined were second doses at about 4 or about 12 weeks.

Broader study findings: Vaccine-associated CD4 TCRs ranged over spike, dominating at 160-218 and 743-854. Clonal diversity was possibly underestimated; the donors were predominantly white British and more often female.

TCRdb's copy holds only in-frame clones and misses some; the assay was immunoSEQ multiplex PCR. The data show 100,000 to 120,000 clones, roughly nine tenths seen once. Here the sequenced sample was peripheral blood, taken on day 0 of AZD1222 vaccination. The source is an adult in good health.

The CDR3 region has the DNA TGTGCCAGCAGTGAGGGACTTGGCATTTCACCCCTCCACTTT. It yields the protein CASSEGLGISPLHF. V and J are TRBV2 and TRBJ1-6; perhaps TRBD1 as D (5 bases). Trimming shortened V by 3 bases and J by 9 bases, and 12 bases separated the two germline ends. This CDR3 comprises 14 residues. The germline gives CDR1 SNHLY, CDR2 FYNNEI.